The rows below give T cell receptor beta chains drawn from one sample of a study of type 1 regulatory T cells. No cognate antigen is known for these TCRs. In TCRdb, the reads were re-called with MiXCR into one record per CDR3 protein. Of more than 60,000 distinct CDR3 sequences in the sample, almost 50% were seen once. Specimen: cultured non-Tr1 T cells, either the whole culture or a sorted T cell fraction (not recorded which). These receptors came from a human donor in good health. The CDR3 runs from the conserved cysteine through the conserved F or W. A D gene is named only where the DNA matches it firmly. Clone size is stated in some rows and not others, as once, few, many or a class when expanded.

V	D	size	J	CDR3	DNA
TRBV4-1	NA	NA	TRBJ1-4	CASSRQTDSNEKLFF	TGCGCCAGCAGCCGGCAGACGGACAGCAATGAAAAACTGTTTTTT
TRBV7-2	TRBD1	few	TRBJ2-3	CASSRQGARTDTQYF	TGTGCCAGCAGCCGACAGGGGGCGCGCACAGATACGCAGTATTTT
TRBV2	TRBD1	NA	TRBJ1-1	CASSTGTGTTEAFF	TGTGCCAGCAGTACCGGGACAGGGACCACTGAAGCTTTCTTT
TRBV5-6	TRBD1	NA	TRBJ1-1	CASSFDRGLMNTEAFF	TGTGCCAGCAGCTTCGACAGGGGATTAATGAACACTGAAGCTTTCTTT
TRBV20-1	TRBD2	NA	TRBJ2-3	CSARLAATDTQYF	TGCAGTGCTAGACTAGCGGCCACAGATACGCAGTATTTT
TRBV5-1	TRBD1	NA	TRBJ1-1	CASSPGQENTEAFF	TGCGCCAGCAGCCCGGGACAGGAAAACACTGAAGCTTTCTTT
TRBV15	NA	NA	TRBJ2-5	CATSRDKKQTQYF	TGTGCCACCAGCAGAGATAAGAAGCAGACCCAGTACTTC
TRBV12-3/TRBV12-4	NA	NA	TRBJ1-3	CASSSGSSGNTIYF	TGTGCCAGCAGTTCAGGGAGCTCTGGAAACACCATATATTTT
TRBV12-3/TRBV12-4	NA	NA	TRBJ1-5	CVSSFMGDNQPQHF	TGTGTCAGCAGTTTTATGGGGGACAATCAGCCCCAGCATTTT
TRBV2	NA	once	TRBJ1-2	CASSVDVENYGYTF	TGTGCCAGCAGTGTTGATGTAGAGAACTATGGCTACACCTTC
TRBV4-1	NA	few	TRBJ1-1	CASSQAGRANTEAFF	TGCGCCAGCAGCCAAGCGGGCAGGGCGAACACTGAAGCTTTCTTT
TRBV27	TRBD2	few	TRBJ2-3	CASSLRGGAVDTQYF	TGTGCCAGCAGTTTGCGCGGGGGGGCCGTAGATACGCAGTATTTT
TRBV5-6	TRBD2	NA	TRBJ2-5	CASRGKRLPGGGETQYF	TGTGCCAGCCGGGGGAAGAGACTACCGGGGGGTGGCGAGACCCAGTACTTC
TRBV10-3	NA	many	TRBJ2-7	CAISESSGGNAYEQYF	TGTGCCATCAGTGAGTCGTCGGGGGGCAACGCCTACGAGCAGTACTTC
TRBV29-1	NA	once	TRBJ2-3	CSVASVAADTQYF	TGCAGCGTTGCTAGTGTGGCGGCAGATACGCAGTATTTT
TRBV20-1	NA	NA	TRBJ1-1	CSARKGSGGGTEAFF	TGCAGTGCTAGAAAGGGGAGTGGGGGGGGCACTGAAGCTTTCTTT
TRBV12-3/TRBV12-4	NA	NA	TRBJ2-7	CASKGFGVSAYEQYF	TGTGCCAGCAAGGGTTTCGGAGTCAGCGCCTACGAGCAGTACTTC
TRBV12-3/TRBV12-4	NA	NA	TRBJ1-5	CASSKGSGSGNQPQHF	TGTGCCAGCAGCAAAGGGTCGGGGTCGGGCAATCAGCCCCAGCATTTT
TRBV30	NA	once	TRBJ2-1	CAWGPSGTRQFF	TGTGCCTGGGGCCCATCAGGGACCCGGCAGTTCTTC
TRBV6-2/TRBV6-3	TRBD1	few	TRBJ1-5	CASSPTGVSNQPQHF	TGTGCCAGCAGTCCAACAGGGGTATCCAATCAGCCCCAGCATTTT
TRBV2	TRBD2	few	TRBJ2-1	CASSGTSGGGYNEQFF	TGTGCCAGCAGTGGGACTAGCGGGGGAGGCTACAATGAGCAGTTCTTC
TRBV4-3	NA	once	TRBJ1-5	CASSQDVGVGQPQHF	TGCGCCAGCAGCCAAGATGTGGGTGTAGGGCAGCCCCAGCATTTT